Below, 29 T cell receptor beta chains from the same sample are listed, as sequenced in a study of cytomegalovirus exposure and HLA in healthy donors. PCR employed 60 Vbeta and 13 Jbeta primers. Profiling relied on immunoSEQ multiplex PCR, and the TCRdb table lists in-frame clones only, not all of them. Here the sample spans about 180,000 clones, around three quarters being singletons. The specimen was PBMCs. These receptors all stem from a woman in her thirties in good health and CMV-seronegative.

This clone was observed a single time. The CDR3 DNA is TGTGCCAGCAGCCCTGCAGGGTTCGGCAATCAGCCCCAGCATTTT. Amino acids: CASSPAGFGNQPQHF. The chain combines TRBV6-5 with TRBJ1-5, with a weak D call TRBD1 (5 bases). The CDR3 consists of 15 residues. The germline gives CDR1 MNHEY, CDR2 SVGAGI. With 6 bases removed from V and 2 bases from J, the gap between germline ends came to 14 bases.

The V and J genes are TRBV7-3 and TRBJ1-3; tentative D call: TRBD1 (5 bases). Trimming cost V 1 base and J 4 bases, with 14 bases left between them. Germline lookup yields CDR1 SGHTA and CDR2 FQGTGA. This CDR3 is 16 amino acids long. CDR3 bases: TGTGCCAGCAGCTTAATATCCTGGCAGGGCGGAAACACCATATATTTT. Its translation is CASSLISWQGGNTIYF.

V and J are TRBV5-4 and TRBJ2-1; TRBD1 agrees at 7 bases. The CDR3 is 13 residues long. CDR1 is SGHNT and CDR2 is YYREEE in the germline V gene (reference sequence). Germline trimming cut 4 bases from V and 6 bases from J; bases unmatched to any gene: 4. For the CDR3, the DNA is TGTGCCAGCAGCCGGGACAGAGGCAATGAGCAGTTCTTC. Its translation: CASSRDRGNEQFF.

The chain employs TRBV4-1 and TRBJ2-7; perhaps TRBD2 as D (6 bases). CDR3 length equals 13 residues. Trimming shortened V by 8 bases and J by 3 bases, and 14 bases separated the two germline ends. Germline CDR1 is MGHRA and CDR2 is YSYEKL. The CDR3 sequence: CASYLAILYEQYF. The CDR3 DNA is TGCGCCAGCTACCTAGCGATACTCTACGAGCAGTACTTC.

This chain uses TRBV7-9 with TRBJ2-7; D ambiguous. The CDR3 has 17 amino acids. V lost 6 bases, J lost 2 bases, and 23 bases lay in between. Germline V lookup: CDR1 SEHNR, CDR2 FQNEAQ (reference sequence). In DNA form, the CDR3 reads TGTGCCAGCAGGCCCTCGACTGGTTGGTCTAACACCTACGAGCAGTACTTC. As protein: CASRPSTGWSNTYEQYF.

The chain couples TRBV27 to TRBJ1-4, with D tentatively TRBD1 (6 bases). Germline values: CDR1 MNHEY, CDR2 SMNVEV (reference sequence). The CDR3 runs 14 residues. The V gene lost 3 bases and the J gene lost 8 bases, with 13 bases spanning the gap. This chain's CDR3 is CASSFGQLWEKLFF. The CDR3 region has the DNA TGTGCCAGCAGTTTTGGACAGCTTTGGGAAAAACTGTTTTTT.

A few counts support this clone. The rearrangement uses TRBV5-4 and TRBJ2-2; tentative D call: TRBD1 (5 bases). The ends were cut back, 3 bases at V and 2 bases at J, with 8 bases in the middle. Germline V gene lookup returns CDR1 SGHNT and CDR2 YYREEE (reference sequence). The CDR3 runs to 14 residues. Here the CDR3 reads CASSSGHNTGELFF. CDR3 DNA: TGTGCCAGCAGCTCCGGACACAACACCGGGGAGCTGTTTTTT.

This clone was observed a few times. The chain joins TRBV7-2 to TRBJ2-2; 10 bases map to TRBD2. There are 15 residues in the CDR3. J lost 6 bases, V lost 5 bases, and 6 bases had no gene match. Germline CDR1 and CDR2: SGHTA and FQGNSA. The CDR3 sequence is CASSITSGVSGELFF. The CDR3 DNA sequence: TGTGCCAGCAGCATCACTAGCGGGGTATCCGGGGAGCTGTTTTTT. The full variable domain, its missing parts supplied by reference TRBV7-2 and TRBJ2-2, is GAGVSQSPSNKVTEKGKDVELRCDPISGHTALYWYRQSLGQGLEFLIYFQGNSAPDKSGLPSDRFSAERTGGSVSTLTIQRTQQEDSAVYLCASSITSGVSGELFFGEGSRLTVL.

This rearrangement joins TRBV30 to TRBJ2-5; 11 bases align to TRBD2. Germline values: CDR1 GTSNPN, CDR2 SVGIG (reference sequence). This CDR3 is 15 amino acids long. Trimming at V came to 5 bases and at J to 4 bases, leaving 9 bases not matched to a gene. This CDR3 reads CAWSFSGGAVETQYF. The CDR3 nucleotides are TGTGCCTGGTCCTTTAGCGGGGGGGCCGTAGAGACCCAGTACTTC.

The chain combines TRBV29-1 with TRBJ2-1; D possibly corresponds to TRBD2 (5 bases). Germline lookup yields CDR1 SQVTM and CDR2 ANQGSEA. The CDR3 totals 14 residues. V lost 1 base and J 1 base, leaving 8 bases between the germline ends. In nucleotides, the CDR3 is TGCAGCGTTGAAGGGCGGGTATCCTACAATGAGCAGTTCTTC. Translated, it gives CSVEGRVSYNEQFF.

The V and J genes are TRBV18 and TRBJ2-5, with 8 bases identical to TRBD2. The J segment lost 2 bases and the V segment lost 3 bases, leaving 5 bases of the junction unmatched. Germline lookup yields CDR1 KGHSH and CDR2 LQKENI. The CDR3 totals 15 residues. The CDR3 nucleotides are TGTGCCAGCTCACCTATAGCGGGGATACAAGAGACCCAGTACTTC. As protein: CASSPIAGIQETQYF. Full variable domain (missing parts from reference TRBV18 and TRBJ2-5): NAGVMQNPRHLVRRRGQEARLRCSPMKGHSHVYWYRQLPEEGLKFMVYLQKENIIDESGMPKERFSAEFPKEGPSILRIQQVVRGDSAAYFCASSPIAGIQETQYFGPGTRLLVL.

This sequence joins TRBV4-2 and TRBJ2-7, with TRBD2 matching 12 bases. The CDR3 has 15 amino acids. The germline CDR1 and CDR2 sequences are LGHNA and YNFKEQ. Trimming at V came to 6 bases and at J to 2 bases, leaving 5 bases not matched to a gene. The CDR3 protein is CASRERTSGTYEQYF. In nucleotides, the CDR3 is TGTGCCAGCAGGGAACGGACTAGCGGGACCTACGAGCAGTACTTC.

The chain joins TRBV5-5 to TRBJ2-1; TRBD1 might be the D (6 bases). Germline lookup yields CDR1 SGHKS and CDR2 YYEKEE (reference sequence). V gave up 4 bases and J gave up 7 bases, with 18 bases separating them. This CDR3 comprises 15 residues. The CDR3 DNA follows: TGTGCCAGCAGCCCGGGCCTGGACAGATTTAATGAGCAGTTCTTC. Its translation: CASSPGLDRFNEQFF.

The chain uses TRBV27 and TRBJ2-7; D is possibly TRBD1 (5 bases). Trimming cost V 5 bases and J 2 bases, with 13 bases left between them. Looked up from germline, CDR1 is MNHEY and CDR2 is SMNVEV (reference sequence). The CDR3 loop spans 14 amino acids. The CDR3: CASSLGGRAYEQYF. The CDR3, as DNA: TGTGCCAGCAGTCTCGGTGGCAGGGCCTACGAGCAGTACTTC.

Regarding this clone: The identical CDR3 is also encoded by other nucleotide sequences in the sample. The chain recombines TRBV7-3 with TRBJ1-1; the D is unclear. This CDR3 comprises 13 residues. In germline, CDR1 is SGHTA, CDR2 FQGTGA. The ends were cut back, 5 bases at V and 2 bases at J, with 9 bases in the middle. CDR3 sequence (DNA): TGTGCCAGCAGCCCGGGAAGAAACACTGAAGCTTTCTTT. It codes for CASSPGRNTEAFF.

The chain joins TRBV5-1 to TRBJ2-5; D not certain. CDR3 length equals 14 residues. V lost 0 bases to trimming and J lost 1 base, with 7 bases between them. CDR1 and CDR2 (germline): SGHRS, YFSETQ. CDR3 residues: CASSLDTPQETQYF. CDR3 DNA: TGCGCCAGCAGCTTGGATACACCCCAAGAGACCCAGTACTTC. Full variable domain (remainder filled in from reference TRBV5-1 and TRBJ2-5): KAGVTQTPRYLIKTRGQQVTLSCSPISGHRSVSWYQQTPGQGLQFLFEYFSETQRNKGNFPGRFSGRQFSNSRSEMNVSTLELGDSALYLCASSLDTPQETQYFGPGTRLLVL.

The rearrangement joins TRBV6-5 to TRBJ1-6, with unresolved D. The ends were cut back, 3 bases at V and 7 bases at J, with 10 bases in the middle. Looked up from germline, CDR1 is MNHEY and CDR2 is SVGAGI. CDR3 size: 14 residues. As DNA, the CDR3 is TGTGCCAGCAGTTATAGAGGGAAGAATTCACCCCTCCACTTT. It is translated as CASSYRGKNSPLHF.

The chain uses TRBV30 and TRBJ1-6, with D unclear. V was cut by 3 bases and J by 7 bases, with 19 bases left in between. The CDR3 spans 16 residues. Per the germline V gene, CDR1 is GTSNPN and CDR2 is SVGIG (reference sequence). The CDR3 reads CAWSLRVSVLNSPLHF. The DNA for the CDR3 is TGTGCCTGGAGCCTACGGGTATCTGTTCTAAATTCACCCCTCCACTTT. Full variable domain (rest looked up from reference TRBV30 and TRBJ1-6): SQTIHQWPATLVQPVGSPLSLECTVEGTSNPNLYWYRQAAGRGLQLLFYSVGIGQISSEVPQNLSASRPQDRQFILSSKKLLLSDSGFYLCAWSLRVSVLNSPLHFGNGTRLTVT.

J is TRBJ2-1 and V is TRBV7-3; 9 bases are shared with TRBD2. Germline V gene data show CDR1 as SGHTA and CDR2 as FQGTGA. Losses at the gene ends were 5 bases for V and 4 bases for J; bases not matched to a gene: 6. The CDR3 extends over 15 amino acids. CDR3 nucleotides: TGTGCCAGCAGCCGGGCTAGCGGGGATTACAATGAGCAGTTCTTC. This codes for CASSRASGDYNEQFF.

This rearrangement joins TRBV7-3 to TRBJ2-1; tentative D call: TRBD1 (5 bases). Trimming removed 4 bases at V and 6 bases at J, with 16 bases between. This CDR3 comprises 15 residues. Germline V gene data show CDR1 as SGHTA and CDR2 as FQGTGA. The CDR3 DNA reads TGTGCCAGCAGCTACAGGCTCAGGGTGCCCAATGAGCAGTTCTTC. Protein sequence: CASSYRLRVPNEQFF.

The chain employs TRBV7-8 and TRBJ1-3, with D maybe TRBD1 (5 bases). Germline V gives CDR1 SGHVS, CDR2 FQNEAQ. Trimming removed 6 bases at V and 0 bases at J, with 12 bases between. This CDR3 comprises 15 residues. The CDR3 nucleotides are TGTGCCAGCAGGCGCTGGGGCGACTCTGGAAACACCATATATTTT. Its protein is CASRRWGDSGNTIYF.

The chain combines TRBV4-2 with TRBJ2-2; TRBD2 matches 10 bases. The CDR3 is 19 residues long. Trimming took 0 bases from V and 0 from J; bases not matched to a gene: 7. From germline, CDR1 is LGHNA and CDR2 YNFKEQ. CDR3 DNA: TGTGCCAGCAGCCAAGAAGATCTAGCGGGGGCTTCGAACACCGGGGAGCTGTTTTTT. Translated, it gives CASSQEDLAGASNTGELFF.

The chain couples TRBV5-1 to TRBJ1-4; 10 nucleotides agree with TRBD1. Per germline, CDR1 SGHRS and CDR2 YFSETQ. Trimming cost V 4 bases and J 8 bases; bases outside gene matches: 11. This CDR3 has 16 amino acids. Here the CDR3 DNA reads TGCGCCAGCAGCCGATCGACAGGGGGCGCGGGAGAAAAACTGTTTTTT. This encodes CASSRSTGGAGEKLFF. Full variable domain (rest looked up from reference TRBV5-1 and TRBJ1-4): KAGVTQTPRYLIKTRGQQVTLSCSPISGHRSVSWYQQTPGQGLQFLFEYFSETQRNKGNFPGRFSGRQFSNSRSEMNVSTLELGDSALYLCASSRSTGGAGEKLFFGSGTQLSVL.

The chain combines TRBV10-3 with TRBJ2-5; TRBD1 matches 7 bases. There are 14 residues in the CDR3. With 0 bases clipped from V and 2 bases from J, the junction kept 0 bases outside the gene matches. The germline V gene encodes CDR1 ENHRY and CDR2 SYGVKD. The CDR3, as DNA: TGTGCCATCAGTGAGTCGGGACAGCAAGAGACCCAGTACTTC. Translated: CAISESGQQETQYF.

The chain couples TRBV27 to TRBJ1-5; no reliable D call. The V gene lost 2 bases and the J gene lost 6 bases, with 14 bases spanning the gap. The CDR3 extends over 15 amino acids. Germline V gene sequence: CDR1 MNHEY, CDR2 SMNVEV (reference sequence). The CDR3 nucleotides read TGTGCCAGCAGTTTAGAAAGAGGATTGGGTCAGCCCCAGCATTTT. This gives the protein CASSLERGLGQPQHF.

The chain employs TRBV11-3 and TRBJ2-1, with 7 positions matching TRBD1. The ends lost 5 bases at V and 6 bases at J; junction bases unmatched: 7. CDR3 length equals 14 residues. CDR1 and CDR2 from the germline V gene are SGHNT and YENEEA. The CDR3 DNA reads TGTGCCAGCAGCAAACTCCGGGACAGCAATGAGCAGTTCTTC. Translating gives CASSKLRDSNEQFF.

Relative to its sample, this clone is medium-sized. The chain carries TRBV6-1 and TRBJ2-7, with 9 bases matching TRBD1. Germline V gives CDR1 MNHNS, CDR2 SASEGT. With V trimmed by 4 bases and J by 5 bases, 6 bases remained unmatched. The CDR3 consists of 14 residues. The CDR3 spells CASSGTGEVHEQYF. The CDR3 DNA is TGTGCCAGCAGTGGGACAGGGGAGGTCCACGAGCAGTACTTC.

This clone was detected only once. The chain couples TRBV10-2 to TRBJ1-1, with 9 bases that match TRBD1. The V gene end was trimmed by 6 bases and the J gene end by 4 bases; junction bases not matched to a gene: 9. The CDR3 runs 15 residues. The germline CDR1 and CDR2 sequences are WSHSY and SAAADI. This CDR3 is CASSYSQGASTEAFF. In DNA, the CDR3 is TGCGCCAGCAGCTACTCACAGGGGGCAAGCACTGAAGCTTTCTTT.

The V call is TRBV30, the J call TRBJ1-6, with 9 bases fitting TRBD1. Germline V gene sequence: CDR1 GTSNPN, CDR2 SVGIG (reference sequence). CDR3 length equals 15 residues. With V trimmed by 4 bases and J by 7 bases, 8 bases remained unmatched. This CDR3 reads CAWMYRDRANSPLHF. The CDR3 nucleotides are TGTGCCTGGATGTATAGGGACAGGGCCAATTCACCCCTCCACTTT.